The text below deals with one TCR beta chain. What it binds is unknown. These data originate in a study of identifying expanded T cells in peripheral blood. Study results and limitations: Differentially abundant clones: roughly 1.3 between replicates, about 15 at two to three weeks, less than 20 at four. Clone count variance between roughly 2-week samples rose with total template count.

The protocol was immunoSEQ multiplex PCR, while the TCRdb copy is restricted to in-frame clones and leaves out a portion. Of about 58,000 clones listed, approximately 89% are singletons. This CDR3 comprises 15 residues. Germline trimming cut 7 bases from V and 2 bases from J; bases unmatched to any gene: 10. CDR1 and CDR2 from the germline V gene are MNHEY and SMNVEV (reference sequence). No infections or other immune events were documented during collection. This receptor was taken from a person between 18 and 75 years old in good health. Sequencing was done on a sample of blood. This chain connects TRBV27 to TRBJ1-1, with 7 bases identical to TRBD1. In DNA, the CDR3 is TGTGCCAGCACCCCAGGGGGGGCCGGTAACACTGAAGCTTTCTTT. It translates to CASTPGGAGNTEAFF.